Following are 8 T cell receptor beta chains from one sample sequenced in a study of T cells in Graves' hyperthyroidism and ophthalmopathy. TCR beta CDR3 regions were amplified from RNA transcripts. When the TCR CDR3 underwent first-round RT-PCR, the HTBI primer set was used. TCRdb ran MiXCR on the multiplex PCR reads and lists one entry per CDR3 protein. The sample lists 500,000 to 650,000 distinct CDR3 sequences; approximately 14% were seen once. The sequencing sample was made of blood. These TCRs come from a woman between 50 and 59 years old with Graves' ophthalmopathy.

There are many counts of this clonotype. The chain combines TRBV2 with TRBJ1-3, with unresolved D. The germline V gene has CDR1 SNHLY and CDR2 FYNNEI. This CDR3 has 12 residues. The germline V and J ends were trimmed by 6 bases and 8 bases, with 11 bases remaining between them. CDR3: CASSEDGDTIYF. CDR3 DNA: TGTGCCAGCAGCGAGGACGGGGACACCATATATTTT.

This clonotype was seen ten or more times. The chain is built from TRBV29-1 and TRBJ2-1; 8 bases align to TRBD2. Germline CDR1 SQVTM, CDR2 ANQGSEA. This CDR3 spans 15 amino acids. Germline trimming cut 1 base from V and 0 bases from J; bases unmatched to any gene: 2. The CDR3 spells CSVEVLADSYNEQFF. The CDR3 nucleotides read TGCAGCGTTGAAGTACTAGCGGACTCCTACAATGAGCAGTTCTTC.

In its sample, this clonotype was seen many times. The V call is TRBV7-3, the J call TRBJ1-2, with D unclear. This CDR3 spans 13 amino acids. Trimming left V 0 bases short and J 7 bases short, with 9 bases between. Germline lookup yields CDR1 SGHTA and CDR2 FQGTGA. In DNA, the CDR3 is TGTGCCAGCAGCTTAACGGGATCGGGTGGCTACACCTTC. It yields the protein CASSLTGSGGYTF.

The chain is built from TRBV27 and TRBJ2-3, with TRBD2 matching over 9 bases. This CDR3 has 16 residues. The germline V gene encodes CDR1 MNHEY and CDR2 SMNVEV (reference sequence). The V segment lost 6 bases and the J segment 2 bases; nucleotides outside the gene matches: 9. The CDR3 DNA sequence: TGTGCCAGCAGGATAAATTTAGCGGGAGTCACAGATACGCAGTATTTT. It yields the protein CASRINLAGVTDTQYF.

This clonotype was picked up many times. The V gene is TRBV27, the J gene TRBJ2-7; D perhaps matches TRBD1 (6 bases). The germline CDR1 and CDR2 sequences are MNHEY and SMNVEV (reference sequence). V was clipped by 6 bases and J by 1 base, with 13 bases between them. The CDR3 sequence is 14 residues long. The CDR3 DNA reads as TGTGCCAGCAGGGGCCCAGGACAGTCCTACGAGCAGTACTTC. Translated: CASRGPGQSYEQYF.

This clonotype was detected only a few times. The chain is built from TRBV29-1 and TRBJ1-5; 10 positions match TRBD1. The CDR3 has 13 residues. The germline gives CDR1 SQVTM, CDR2 ANQGSEA. V trimming: 4 bases; J trimming: 9 bases; junction bases outside the gene matches: 6. This CDR3 reads CSVGQGAGGPQHF. The CDR3 DNA reads as TGCAGCGTTGGACAGGGGGCCGGCGGGCCCCAGCATTTT.

This clonotype has more than one count but fewer than ten. The chain joins TRBV7-9 to TRBJ2-3; 10 bases match TRBD2. Losses at the gene ends were 3 bases for V and 5 bases for J; bases not matched to a gene: 17. CDR3 length: 19 residues. Germline V gives CDR1 SEHNR, CDR2 FQNEAQ (reference sequence). The CDR3 protein is CASSFKGKGSGRAVDTQYF. CDR3 DNA: TGTGCCAGCAGCTTTAAGGGGAAAGGGAGCGGGAGGGCCGTAGATACGCAGTATTTT.

This clonotype was found a few times. The chain employs TRBV15 and TRBJ2-7; perhaps TRBD1 as D (6 bases). Between the trimmed V and J ends, which lost 0 bases and 0 bases, there was a span of 21 bases. Germline CDR1 reads LNHNV; CDR2 reads YYDKDF (reference sequence). The CDR3 is 19 residues long. Here the CDR3 DNA reads TGTGCCACCAGCAGAGACGGTTTGGGGGCAGCCGACGTCTCCTACGAGCAGTACTTC. It encodes CATSRDGLGAADVSYEQYF.